This TCR beta chain was sequenced in a study of cytomegalovirus exposure and HLA in healthy donors. Germline V gene lookup returns CDR1 SGHTA and CDR2 FQGNSA. The V end lost 1 base, the J end lost 6 bases, and 10 bases lay between the germline ends. CDR3 size: 15 residues. The assay was immunoSEQ multiplex PCR, and TCRdb's table has in-frame clones only and misses some. The sample yields roughly 100,000 clones, about 87% seen once. Separate from the roughly 700-subject first cohort was the approximately 130-subject validation cohort, to which the donors belonged. Remarks on this clone: Its antigen is undetermined.

Study results and limitations: Most TCR sequences were seen very rarely across donors, but some public TCRs occurred in many. The TCR clusters that emerged in the first cohort tended, a later analysis found, to co-occur in the roughly 130 validation repertoires.

Sequenced material: PBMCs. This clonotype was obtained from a woman younger than 30 in good health and CMV-seropositive. V and J are TRBV7-2 and TRBJ1-6; D not certain. The CDR3: CASSLGRGRNSPLHF. The DNA of the CDR3 is TGTGCCAGCAGCTTAGGTCGGGGTCGTAATTCACCCCTCCACTTT.